These T cell receptor beta chains were read from a single sample in a study of CD8 T cells in ankylosing spondylitis. TCRdb itself ran the 5' RACE reads through MiXCR, one entry per CDR3 protein. The sample has a few hundred thousand distinct CDR3 sequences; over 8.5% are singletons. Material for sequencing was blood, either unsorted or a sorted T cell fraction (not recorded which). All receptors come from a male donor with ankylosing spondylitis or in good health (not recorded which). The CDR3 runs from the conserved cysteine through the conserved F or W.

v_call cdr3_aa
TRBV6-5 CASSYGRIQETQYF
TRBV12-3/TRBV12-4 CASLSENRVDQPQHF
TRBV15 CATSRAGTKNIQYF
TRBV5-1 CASSLVGAPTDTQYF
TRBV12-3/TRBV12-4 CASRSEHSGDTIYF
TRBV12-3/TRBV12-4 CASRRSGTDTQYF
TRBV9 CASSVALSGLAGRNPDTQYF
TRBV5-1 CASSPSSPYGYTF
TRBV7-6 CASSLAMGGGYNEQFF
TRBV5-1 CASSRDRAENSPLHF
TRBV5-1 CASSVRGTSGLYYNEQFF
TRBV20-1 CSTRDMSSPLHF
TRBV5-6 CASSFDLAGEDMQYF
TRBV5-1 CASSGDGVYGYTF
TRBV5-1 CASRPREAGTGEPFF
TRBV6-1 CASRRTANTEAFF
TRBV20-1 CSARDRATNTGELFF
TRBV27 CASTSQRELTEQFF
TRBV11-2 CASSLSGGRGGGSEAFF
TRBV20-1 CSASPGGGYEQYF
TRBV10-3 CAISSTSGGAVETQYF
TRBV5-8 CASRDRLLEAFF
TRBV7-6 CASSVGFLETQYF
TRBV20-1 CSARDYIRVGFQPQHF
TRBV6-6 CASSFRTGVQPQHF
TRBV20-1 CSARTSDTWTQYF
TRBV12-3/TRBV12-4 CASSEGAVDTEAFF
TRBV7-9 CASSFRRLGGSYNEQFF
TRBV5-1 CASSTAGQGGSEQFF
TRBV29-1 CSVRKTGSNEQFF
TRBV10-3 CAISNRDTYNEQFF
TRBV28 CASSRPGGPLEQYF
TRBV20-1 CSANGGLEREQFF
TRBV28 CASSEAGYTYEQYF
TRBV19 CASSILGTRAFF
TRBV7-3 CASSLVEGSEAFF
TRBV5-1 CASSLRREGRTEAFF
TRBV24-1 CATSEGGAGEKLFF
TRBV12-5 CASGLEGDQPQHF
TRBV5-5 CASSPWGALNEQFF
TRBV3-1 CASSQAGWGTFF
TRBV5-1 CASSLVPEGNHEQYF
TRBV20-1 CSVMTTTYEQYF
TRBV12-3/TRBV12-4 CASSSTGPGELFF
TRBV20-1 CSAPRDGFYEQYF
TRBV20-1 CSAGDPLNDDEQYF
TRBV14 CASSKRLPNTGELFF